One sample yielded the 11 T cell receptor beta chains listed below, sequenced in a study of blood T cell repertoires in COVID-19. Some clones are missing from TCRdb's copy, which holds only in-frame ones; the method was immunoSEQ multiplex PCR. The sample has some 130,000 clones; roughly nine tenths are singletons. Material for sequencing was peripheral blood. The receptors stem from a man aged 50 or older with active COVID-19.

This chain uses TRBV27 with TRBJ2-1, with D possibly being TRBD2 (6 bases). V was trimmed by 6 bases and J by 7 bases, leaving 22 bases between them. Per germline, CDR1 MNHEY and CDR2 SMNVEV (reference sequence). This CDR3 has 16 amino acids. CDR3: CASSPRAGRNGNEQFF. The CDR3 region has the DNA TGTGCCAGCAGCCCTCGTGCGGGAAGAAATGGAAATGAGCAGTTCTTC.

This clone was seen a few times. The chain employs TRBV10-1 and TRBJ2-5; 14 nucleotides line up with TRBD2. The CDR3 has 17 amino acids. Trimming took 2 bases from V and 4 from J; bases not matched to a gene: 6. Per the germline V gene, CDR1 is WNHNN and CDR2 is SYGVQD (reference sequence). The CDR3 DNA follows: TGCGCCAGCAGTGAGAGACTAGCGGGAGGGCCTGGAGAGACCCAGTACTTC. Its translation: CASSERLAGGPGETQYF.

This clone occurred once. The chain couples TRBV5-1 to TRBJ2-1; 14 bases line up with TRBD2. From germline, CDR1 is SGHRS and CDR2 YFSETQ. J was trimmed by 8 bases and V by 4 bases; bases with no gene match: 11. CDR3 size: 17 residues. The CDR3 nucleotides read TGCGCCAGCAGCCTCCAACGACTAGCGGGAGGGCCCGATGAGCAGTTCTTC. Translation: CASSLQRLAGGPDEQFF.

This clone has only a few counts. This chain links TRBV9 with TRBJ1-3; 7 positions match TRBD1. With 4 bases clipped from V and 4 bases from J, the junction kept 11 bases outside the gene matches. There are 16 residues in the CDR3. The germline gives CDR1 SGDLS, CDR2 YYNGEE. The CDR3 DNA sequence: TGTGCCAGCAGCCCCACAGGCGGGACAGTAGGAAACACCATATATTTT. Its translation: CASSPTGGTVGNTIYF. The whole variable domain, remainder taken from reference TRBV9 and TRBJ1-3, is DSGVTQTPKHLITATGQRVTLRCSPRSGDLSVYWYQQSLDQGLQFLIQYYNGEERAKGNILERFSAQQFPDLHSELNLSSLELGDSALYFCASSPTGGTVGNTIYFGEGSWLTVV.

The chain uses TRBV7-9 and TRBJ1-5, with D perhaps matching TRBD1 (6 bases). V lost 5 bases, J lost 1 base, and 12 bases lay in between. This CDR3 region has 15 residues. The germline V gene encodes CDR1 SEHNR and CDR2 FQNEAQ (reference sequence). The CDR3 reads CASSRTGTSNQPQHF. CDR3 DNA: TGTGCCAGCAGCCGCACAGGGACGAGCAATCAGCCCCAGCATTTT.

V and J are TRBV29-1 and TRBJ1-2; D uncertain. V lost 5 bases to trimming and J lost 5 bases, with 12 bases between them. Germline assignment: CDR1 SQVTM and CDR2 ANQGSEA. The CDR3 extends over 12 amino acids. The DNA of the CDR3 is TGCAGCGTTTCGGCAGCGACTTATGGCTACACCTTC. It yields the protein CSVSAATYGYTF.

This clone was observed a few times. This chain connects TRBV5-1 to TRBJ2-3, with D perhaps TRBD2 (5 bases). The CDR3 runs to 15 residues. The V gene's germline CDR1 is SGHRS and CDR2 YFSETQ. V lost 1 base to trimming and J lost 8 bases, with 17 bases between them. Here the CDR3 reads CASSLSGIMTGTQYF. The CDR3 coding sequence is TGCGCCAGCAGCTTGAGCGGCATTATGACCGGTACGCAGTATTTT.

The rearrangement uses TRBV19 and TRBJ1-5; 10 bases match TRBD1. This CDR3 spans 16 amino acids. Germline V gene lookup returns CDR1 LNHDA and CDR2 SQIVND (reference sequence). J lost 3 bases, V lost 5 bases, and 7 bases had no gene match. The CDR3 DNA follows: TGTGCCAGTAGTCCTTCGGACAGGGGGTCCAATCAGCCCCAGCATTTT. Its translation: CASSPSDRGSNQPQHF.

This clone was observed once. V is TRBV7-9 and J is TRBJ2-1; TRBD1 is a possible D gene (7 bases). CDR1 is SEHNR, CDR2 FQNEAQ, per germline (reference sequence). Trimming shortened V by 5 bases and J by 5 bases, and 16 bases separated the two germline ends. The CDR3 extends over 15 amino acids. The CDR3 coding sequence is TGTGCCAGCAGCCAGGGGGGCTCCATAAACAATGAGCAGTTCTTC. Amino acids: CASSQGGSINNEQFF.

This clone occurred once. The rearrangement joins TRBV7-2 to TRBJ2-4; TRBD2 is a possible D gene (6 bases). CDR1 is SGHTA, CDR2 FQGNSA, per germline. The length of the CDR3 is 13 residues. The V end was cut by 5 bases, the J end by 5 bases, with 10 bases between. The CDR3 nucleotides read TGTGCCAGCAGCGTTGCGGGACAAAACATTCAGTACTTC. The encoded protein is CASSVAGQNIQYF.

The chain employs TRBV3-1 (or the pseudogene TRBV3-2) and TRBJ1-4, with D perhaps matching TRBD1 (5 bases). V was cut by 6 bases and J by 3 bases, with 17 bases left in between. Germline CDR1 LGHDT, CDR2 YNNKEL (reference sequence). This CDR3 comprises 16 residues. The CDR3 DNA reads TGTGCCAGCAGTGATCAGGGACTCCTCTCTAATGAAAAACTGTTTTTT. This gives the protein CASSDQGLLSNEKLFF.